The 9 T cell receptor beta chains given below trace back to one sample, sequenced in a study of blood T cell repertoires in COVID-19 (dated by TCRdb to about 2020). The library was built by means of the immunoSEQ multiplex PCR assay. In TCRdb, the immuneACCESS table is reduced to in-frame sequences with V and J assigned. These tables do not hold every clone; where another copy was compared, an unresolved V gene accounts for under half, and the others remain unexplained. In all, the sample holds around 130,000 clones, and 80% to 90% of those were seen once. 3.6% of the sample rests with the top ten. Sequenced material: peripheral blood. The receptors stem from a woman in her sixties with acute or convalescent COVID-19.

The V and J genes are TRBV9 and TRBJ1-1; 10 bases are a match to TRBD1. After removal of 4 bases from V and 4 bases from J, the junction contained 10 bases not matched to a gene. The length of the CDR3 is 16 residues. Germline V gene sequence: CDR1 SGDLS, CDR2 YYNGEE. CDR3 amino acids: CASSTGTGVYGTEAFF. The DNA of the CDR3 is TGTGCCAGCAGCACCGGGACAGGGGTTTATGGCACTGAAGCTTTCTTT.

The chain carries TRBV6-5 and TRBJ1-3; 7 bases line up with TRBD1. J was trimmed by 0 bases and V by 6 bases; bases with no gene match: 2. Germline V lookup: CDR1 MNHEY, CDR2 SVGAGI. CDR3 length: 14 residues. The CDR3 loop reads CASRSGGSGNTIYF. Here the CDR3 DNA reads TGTGCCAGCAGATCAGGGGGCTCTGGAAACACCATATATTTT.

The chain links TRBV5-1 to TRBJ1-2; TRBD1 matches 8 bases. Looked up from germline, CDR1 is SGHRS and CDR2 is YFSETQ. J gave up 5 bases and V 4 bases, and 4 bases lay outside the gene matches. The CDR3 has 13 amino acids. Written as DNA, the CDR3 is TGCGCCAGCAGCCCGGACAGGGTTTATGGCTACACCTTC. It specifies CASSPDRVYGYTF.

J is TRBJ2-4 and V is TRBV3-1 (or the pseudogene TRBV3-2), with D possibly being TRBD2 (6 bases). CDR3 length: 20 amino acids. Germline values: CDR1 LGHDT, CDR2 YNNKEL (reference sequence). The V and J ends lost 2 bases and 0 bases respectively, with 23 bases between them. The CDR3 DNA reads TGTGCCAGCAGCCAAAGGTTGGGGGTCGCGGGATCCATAGCCAAAAACATTCAGTACTTC. Translated: CASSQRLGVAGSIAKNIQYF.

The gene calls are TRBV18 and TRBJ1-2, with D possibly matching TRBD1 (6 bases). Germline values: CDR1 KGHSH, CDR2 LQKENI. V lost 1 base, J lost 6 bases, and 9 bases lay in between. The CDR3 loop spans 13 amino acids. The CDR3 here is CASSPLDSNGYTF. CDR3 in DNA: TGTGCCAGCTCACCACTGGACAGCAATGGCTACACCTTC.

This clone has just one count. The chain is built from TRBV24-1 and TRBJ2-7, with 9 bases matching TRBD2. Trimming removed 5 bases from V and 3 bases from J; junction bases left unmatched: 7. CDR1 is KGHDR and CDR2 is SFDVKD in the germline V gene. The CDR3 contains 15 residues. In DNA form, the CDR3 reads TGTGCCACCAGTGCCGGCCTAGCGGGGATCTACGAGCAGTACTTC. It specifies CATSAGLAGIYEQYF.

The J gene is TRBJ2-7, the V gene TRBV6-9; no firm D call. V lost 3 bases, J lost 4 bases, and 13 bases lay in between. CDR3 size: 14 residues. Germline assignment: CDR1 MNHGY and CDR2 SVAAGI. CDR3 loop: CASSYPRPSYEQYV. DNA of the CDR3: TGTGCCAGCAGTTACCCGAGGCCTTCTTACGAGCAGTACGTC.

The rearrangement uses TRBV19 and TRBJ1-3, with 8 bases matching TRBD1. Losses at the gene ends were 8 bases for V and 0 bases for J; bases not matched to a gene: 9. Germline lookup yields CDR1 LNHDA and CDR2 SQIVND (reference sequence). The CDR3 has 16 amino acids. CDR3 amino acids: CASSGQATSSGNTIYF. The CDR3 DNA sequence: TGTGCCAGTTCGGGACAGGCTACTAGCTCTGGAAACACCATATATTTT.

The chain links TRBV6-5 to TRBJ2-5; TRBD1 might be the D (6 bases). The CDR3 spans 15 residues. The germline V and J ends were trimmed by 7 bases and 4 bases, with 19 bases remaining between them. Germline CDR1 reads MNHEY; CDR2 reads SVGAGI. This CDR3 reads CASKSGAVGVETQYF. The CDR3 DNA sequence: TGTGCCAGCAAGTCAGGGGCGGTAGGGGTAGAGACCCAGTACTTC.